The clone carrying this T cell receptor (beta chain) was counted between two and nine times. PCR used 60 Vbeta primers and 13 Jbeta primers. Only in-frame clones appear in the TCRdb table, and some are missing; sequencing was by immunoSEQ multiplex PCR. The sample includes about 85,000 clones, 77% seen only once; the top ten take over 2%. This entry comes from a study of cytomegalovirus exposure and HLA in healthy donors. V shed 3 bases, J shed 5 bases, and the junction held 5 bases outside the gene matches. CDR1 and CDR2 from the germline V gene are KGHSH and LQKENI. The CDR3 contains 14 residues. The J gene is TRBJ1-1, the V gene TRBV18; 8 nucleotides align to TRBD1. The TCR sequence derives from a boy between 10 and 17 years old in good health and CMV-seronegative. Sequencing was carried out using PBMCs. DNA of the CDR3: TGTGCCAGCTCACCCGGGACAGGCAGGACTGAAGCTTTCTTT. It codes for CASSPGTGRTEAFF.